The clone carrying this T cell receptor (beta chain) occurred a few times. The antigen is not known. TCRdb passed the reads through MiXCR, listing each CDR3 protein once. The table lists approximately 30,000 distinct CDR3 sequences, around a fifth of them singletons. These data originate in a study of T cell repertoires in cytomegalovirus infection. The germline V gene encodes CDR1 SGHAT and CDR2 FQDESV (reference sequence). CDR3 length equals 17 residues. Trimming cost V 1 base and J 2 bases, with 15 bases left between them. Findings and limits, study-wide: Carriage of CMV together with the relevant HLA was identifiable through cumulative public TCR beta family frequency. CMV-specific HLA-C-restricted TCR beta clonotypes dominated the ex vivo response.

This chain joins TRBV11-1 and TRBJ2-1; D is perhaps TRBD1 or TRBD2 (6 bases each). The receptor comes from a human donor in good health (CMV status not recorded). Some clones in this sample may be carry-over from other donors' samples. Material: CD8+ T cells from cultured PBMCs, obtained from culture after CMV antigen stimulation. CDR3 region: CASSLVMRDTPYNEQFF. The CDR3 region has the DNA TGTGCCAGCAGCTTAGTCATGCGGGACACCCCCTACAATGAGCAGTTCTTC.